The clone carrying this T cell receptor (beta chain) has a handful of counts. Antigen specificity is unknown. Reverse transcription of extracted RNA yielded cDNA, which provided the sequencing template. Here immunoSEQ multiplex PCR was the method, and the copy in TCRdb shows in-frame clones only, minus some. The table records approximately 98,000 clones, about 60% of them present only once. The germline V and J ends were trimmed by 5 bases and 0 bases, with 6 bases remaining between them. The germline gives CDR1 SQVTM, CDR2 ANQGSEA. The length of the CDR3 is 12 residues. This sample was included in a study of CD8+ T cells in alopecia areata. Study-level findings and limits: Relative to mice, TCR sharing across patients was less clear, a difference possibly HLA-related. Scalp data also include sequences from resident alphabeta T cells of normal skin. Higher clonality than in normal scalp was seen in lesional scalp, especially alopecia totalis/universalis.

V and J are TRBV29-1 and TRBJ2-3; D gene uncertain. The material sequenced was NKG2D-low CD8+ T cells sorted from blood. This clonotype was obtained from a human donor with alopecia areata. The CDR3 loop is CSVSSSTDTQYF. The CDR3 nucleotides are TGCAGCGTTTCTAGTAGCACAGATACGCAGTATTTT.